These T cell receptor beta chains were read from a single sample in a study of control samples from healthy donors and cancer patients. Profiled with immunoSEQ multiplex PCR; TCRdb holds only in-frame clones, not every one. The sample holds about 220,000 clones, around 94% seen once. Input material: blood. All receptors derive from a man in his forties or fifties in good health. Both conserved end residues are part of each CDR3. The D gene is left open where the match is weak. For some rows the clone size is stated as once, few or many, or as a class when expanded; others skip it.

TRBJ1-3	NA	NA	TRBV5-5	CASSFGVTSGNTIYF	TGTGCCAGCAGCTTTGGGGTAACCTCGGGAAACACCATATATTTT
TRBJ1-3	NA	NA	TRBV28	CASGNLAASGNTIYF	TGTGCCAGCGGTAATTTGGCGGCCTCTGGAAACACCATATATTTT
TRBJ1-5	NA	NA	TRBV14	CASSPIGVDQPQHF	TGTGCCAGCAGCCCCATTGGGGTTGATCAGCCCCAGCATTTT
TRBJ2-3	NA	once	TRBV14	CASSRLESPADTQYF	TGTGCCAGCAGCCGTTTGGAAAGTCCGGCAGATACGCAGTATTTT
TRBJ1-2	TRBD1	NA	TRBV6-2/TRBV6-3	CASSQDRGANYGYTF	TGTGCCAGCAGTCAGGACAGGGGAGCTAACTATGGCTACACCTTC
TRBJ2-1	NA	NA	TRBV21-1	CASSSRQGHEQFF	TGTGCCAGCAGCAGCAGACAGGGCCATGAGCAGTTCTTC
TRBJ1-1	NA	NA	TRBV29-1	CSVEDRRNTEAFF	TGCAGCGTTGAAGATCGACGGAACACTGAAGCTTTCTTT
TRBJ1-5	NA	NA	TRBV10-2	CASSMVGGQPQHF	TGCGCCAGCAGTATGGTAGGGGGTCAGCCCCAGCATTTT
TRBJ1-2	NA	NA	TRBV4-1	CASSQDWAGYYGYTF	TGCGCCAGCAGCCAAGATTGGGCAGGGTACTATGGCTACACCTTC
TRBJ2-4	TRBD2	NA	TRBV18	CASSSYGGGLAKNIQYF	TGTGCCAGCTCATCTTATGGCGGGGGTCTAGCCAAAAACATTCAGTACTTC
TRBJ2-6	NA	NA	TRBV6-4	CASINENTEFAGANVLTF	TGTGCCAGCATCAACGAGAATACAGAGTTTGCTGGGGCCAACGTCCTGACTTTC
TRBJ2-7	NA	NA	TRBV4-1	CASSQVSTASYEQYF	TGCGCCAGCAGCCAAGTCTCTACTGCTTCCTACGAGCAGTACTTC
TRBJ2-6	NA	NA	TRBV5-1	CASSLGRAGANVLTF	TGCGCCAGCAGCTTGGGCAGGGCTGGGGCCAACGTCCTGACTTTC
TRBJ2-6	NA	NA	TRBV9	CASSVGPGLYSGANVLTF	TGTGCCAGCAGCGTAGGGCCGGGACTCTATTCTGGGGCCAACGTCCTGACTTTC
TRBJ1-3	TRBD1	NA	TRBV9	CASSADREGFGNTIYF	TGTGCCAGCAGCGCCGACAGGGAAGGGTTTGGAAACACCATATATTTT
TRBJ1-2	NA	NA	TRBV2	CASTIILNYGYTF	TGTGCCAGCACGATCATACTCAACTATGGCTACACCTTC
TRBJ1-1	NA	NA	TRBV24-1	CATSDLRGTRAFF	TGTGCCACCAGTGATTTAAGGGGTACCCGAGCTTTCTTT
TRBJ1-5	NA	NA	TRBV6-5	CASSLNQPQHF	TGTGCCAGCAGTTTAAATCAGCCCCAGCATTTT
TRBJ1-1	NA	NA	TRBV3-1/TRBV3-2	CASSQGETGAEAFF	TGTGCCAGCAGCCAAGGCGAAACTGGCGCTGAAGCTTTCTTT
TRBJ2-2	NA	NA	TRBV21-1	CASSKGGWAGADTGELFF	TGTGCCAGCAGCAAAGGGGGGTGGGCGGGGGCTGACACCGGGGAGCTGTTTTTT
TRBJ1-4	TRBD1	once	TRBV15	CATSRAGGSGEKLFF	TGTGCCACCAGCAGAGCAGGGGGATCGGGTGAAAAACTGTTTTTT
TRBJ1-6	NA	NA	TRBV4-2	CASSQDRGHYNSPLHF	TGTGCCAGCAGCCAAGATAGGGGTCACTATAATTCACCCCTCCACTTT
TRBJ1-2	NA	NA	TRBV6-5	CASSRGTGNYGYTF	TGTGCCAGCAGTAGGGGCACAGGGAACTATGGCTACACCTTC
TRBJ2-7	NA	NA	TRBV6-5	CASSRGRGREQYF	TGTGCCAGCAGTCGAGGGCGGGGGCGCGAGCAGTACTTC
TRBJ1-5	NA	NA	TRBV19	CASSSTGIGQPQHF	TGTGCCAGTAGCAGTACAGGGATCGGTCAGCCCCAGCATTTT
TRBJ2-1	NA	once	TRBV6-1	CASSDGLYNEQFF	TGTGCCAGCAGTGACGGGTTGTACAATGAGCAGTTCTTC
TRBJ1-5	NA	NA	TRBV4-3	CASSQEGWEPQHF	TGCGCCAGCAGCCAAGAGGGATGGGAGCCCCAGCATTTT
TRBJ1-6	NA	NA	TRBV2	CASHLGILSSPLHF	TGTGCCAGCCATCTGGGGATTCTAAGTTCACCCCTCCACTTT
TRBJ2-2	NA	NA	TRBV5-1	CATAKAPVGGELFF	TGCGCCACCGCAAAGGCCCCGGTAGGCGGGGAGCTGTTTTTT
TRBJ2-4	TRBD1	once	TRBV5-6	CASSSSGTAYNIQYF	TGTGCCAGCAGCTCATCCGGGACAGCCTATAACATTCAGTACTTC
TRBJ1-5	NA	NA	TRBV15	CATSRDARGNQPQHF	TGTGCCACCAGCAGAGATGCGAGGGGCAATCAGCCCCAGCATTTT
TRBJ2-1	NA	NA	TRBV5-8	CASSILMTPGEQFF	TGTGCCAGCAGTATACTGATGACCCCGGGTGAGCAGTTCTTC
TRBJ2-1	TRBD2	NA	TRBV7-6	CASSLGLAGTSEQFF	TGTGCCAGCAGCCTGGGACTAGCGGGGACTAGTGAGCAGTTCTTC
TRBJ1-6	NA	NA	TRBV6-5	CASSDLNGRNSPLHF	TGTGCCAGCAGCGACTTAAATGGGAGGAATTCACCCCTCCACTTT
TRBJ2-5	NA	NA	TRBV27	CASTLQWGAKWETQYF	TGTGCCAGCACCCTTCAGTGGGGGGCTAAGTGGGAGACCCAGTACTTC
TRBJ2-5	TRBD2	NA	TRBV7-2	CASIQPGTSGKETQYF	TGTGCCAGCATCCAACCCGGGACTAGCGGGAAAGAGACCCAGTACTTC
TRBJ2-2	NA	NA	TRBV18	CASSRDPPNTGELFF	TGTGCCAGCTCACGGGACCCCCCGAACACCGGGGAGCTGTTTTTT
TRBJ2-7	NA	NA	TRBV30	CAWSVDVYEQYF	TGTGCCTGGAGTGTGGATGTCTACGAGCAGTACTTC
TRBJ2-5	NA	NA	TRBV30	CAWNRGETQYF	TGTGCCTGGAACCGGGGGGAGACCCAGTACTTC
TRBJ1-1	TRBD1	few	TRBV28	CASSLGTGRLVNTEAFF	TGTGCCAGCAGCCTAGGGACAGGGAGGTTAGTGAACACTGAAGCTTTCTTT
TRBJ1-1	NA	NA	TRBV6-6	CASTDQRKGRNTEAFF	TGTGCCAGCACCGACCAGCGTAAAGGGAGGAACACTGAAGCTTTCTTT
TRBJ1-5	NA	NA	TRBV27	CASSPIQGRSQPQHF	TGTGCCAGCAGTCCGATACAGGGTAGGAGTCAGCCCCAGCATTTT
TRBJ1-6	TRBD1	NA	TRBV5-1	CASSIGQGGSPLHF	TGCGCCAGCAGTATCGGACAGGGAGGCTCACCCCTCCACTTT
TRBJ1-1	NA	NA	TRBV27	CASSPEGVYTEAFF	TGTGCCAGCAGCCCGGAAGGGGTCTACACTGAAGCTTTCTTT
TRBJ1-1	NA	NA	TRBV7-9	CASSLAQWKGLTEAFF	TGTGCCAGCAGCTTAGCGCAATGGAAAGGACTCACTGAAGCTTTCTTT
TRBJ2-1	NA	NA	TRBV18	CASSQGTVSYNEQFF	TGTGCCAGCTCCCAGGGGACGGTTTCCTACAATGAGCAGTTCTTC
TRBJ2-2	NA	NA	TRBV27	CASSVTRNTGELFF	TGTGCCAGCAGCGTGACACGAAACACCGGGGAGCTGTTTTTT
TRBJ1-6	TRBD1	NA	TRBV30	CAWDRTGAEPLHF	TGTGCCTGGGACCGGACAGGGGCCGAACCCCTCCACTTT
TRBJ2-3	NA	NA	TRBV10-3	CAIKRDASADTQYF	TGTGCCATTAAGAGAGACGCGAGCGCAGATACGCAGTATTTT
TRBJ2-5	NA	NA	TRBV24-1	CATSRAGTETQYF	TGTGCCACCAGTCGGGCAGGGACGGAGACCCAGTACTTC
TRBJ1-5	NA	NA	TRBV18	CASSLSNQPQHF	TGTGCCAGCTCACTTAGCAATCAGCCCCAGCATTTT
TRBJ1-2	NA	NA	TRBV25-1	CASSSISNGYTF	TGTGCCAGCAGTTCTATCAGCAATGGCTACACCTTC